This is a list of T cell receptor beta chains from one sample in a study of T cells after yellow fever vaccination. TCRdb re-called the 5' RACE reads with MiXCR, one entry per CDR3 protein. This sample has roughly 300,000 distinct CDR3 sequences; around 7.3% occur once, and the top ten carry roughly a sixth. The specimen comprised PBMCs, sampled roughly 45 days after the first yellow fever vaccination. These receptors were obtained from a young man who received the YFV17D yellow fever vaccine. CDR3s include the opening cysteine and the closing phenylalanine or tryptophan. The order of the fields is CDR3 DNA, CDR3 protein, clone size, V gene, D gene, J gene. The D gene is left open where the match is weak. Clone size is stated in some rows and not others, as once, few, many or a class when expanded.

TGTGCCAGCGGGCAGGGCCTGGGCACCGGGGAGCTGTTTTTT,CASGQGLGTGELFF,few,TRBV2,.,TRBJ2-2
TGTGCCAGCAGCTTAATTCGGACAGCTGAAGCTTTCTTT,CASSLIRTAEAFF,.,TRBV5-5,.,TRBJ1-1
TGTGCCAGCAACAAGGGGGCGGCTAAGAACACTGAAGCTTTCTTT,CASNKGAAKNTEAFF,few,TRBV6-1,TRBD1,TRBJ1-1
TGCAGTGCTACCCTCGGGACAGGGAAACTAGATACGCAGTATTTT,CSATLGTGKLDTQYF,.,TRBV20-1,TRBD1,TRBJ2-3
TGTGCCAGCAGCCGGGGGCGGGGGGGTCGGGCAGATACGCAGTATTTT,CASSRGRGGRADTQYF,few,TRBV13,TRBD2,TRBJ2-3
TGCAGTGCTAGAGATAGGGGGGGACGGATGCACGGCTACACCTTC,CSARDRGGRMHGYTF,few,TRBV20-1,.,TRBJ1-2
TGTGCCAGCAGCACAGGAAGGGGGCAGCCTGCCTACGAGCAGTACTTC,CASSTGRGQPAYEQYF,.,TRBV6-1,TRBD1,TRBJ2-7
TGTGCCAGCAGGCTCGGATACAATGAGCAGTTCTTC,CASRLGYNEQFF,few,TRBV6-2/TRBV6-3,.,TRBJ2-1
TGCAGTGCCCCGGGACTAGCGGGGCTATCCTACAATGAGCAGTTCTTC,CSAPGLAGLSYNEQFF,few,TRBV20-1,TRBD2,TRBJ2-1
TGTGCCAGCAGCCCCGGCGCAGGGTCTCGGGGCTACACCTTC,CASSPGAGSRGYTF,.,TRBV11-2,.,TRBJ1-2
TGTGCCAGCAGCCAGGGACAGGGTAGGGGTCAAGAGACCCAGTACTTC,CASSQGQGRGQETQYF,.,TRBV5-4,TRBD1,TRBJ2-5
TGTGGCGTGGGAGGTTCGTCCTACGAGCAGTACTTC,CGVGGSSYEQYF,many,TRBV6-1,.,TRBJ2-7
TGTGCCAGCAGCCCTGGGAACGACTATGGCTACACCTTC,CASSPGNDYGYTF,.,TRBV11-2,.,TRBJ1-2
TGCAGTGCTAGCGTGTGGGGGGGCCCCGGGGAGCTGTTTTTT,CSASVWGGPGELFF,.,TRBV20-1,.,TRBJ2-2
TGTGCCAGCAGTTATGGCCCTGGGGGCTCTGGAAACACCATATATTTT,CASSYGPGGSGNTIYF,few,TRBV6-5,.,TRBJ1-3
TGTGCCAGCAGCCTCTCGCGGGGCACAGATACGCAGTATTTT,CASSLSRGTDTQYF,many,TRBV7-2,.,TRBJ2-3
TGTGCCAGCACTCTCAACTGGGCTTCAGGAAACACCATATATTTT,CASTLNWASGNTIYF,.,TRBV27,.,TRBJ1-3
TGTGCCAGCAGTTACCGCGGGGGGCACACAGATACGCAGTATTTT,CASSYRGGHTDTQYF,few,TRBV6-5,TRBD2,TRBJ2-3
TGTGCCACCAGTTTAGACAGGATGGACAATGAGCAGTTCTTC,CATSLDRMDNEQFF,many,TRBV24-1,.,TRBJ2-1
TGCAGTGCTATGGCGGGACTAGCGGGGGCGGGGGAGACCCAGTACTTC,CSAMAGLAGAGETQYF,.,TRBV20-1,TRBD2,TRBJ2-5
TGTGCCAGCAGCCAACCAGGGGGGGAGACCCAGTACTTC,CASSQPGGETQYF,.,TRBV3-1,.,TRBJ2-5
TGCGCCAGCAGCCCCCTAATAGCGGGGAAAAACAATGAGCAGTTCTTC,CASSPLIAGKNNEQFF,.,TRBV5-1,TRBD2,TRBJ2-1
TGTGCCACCTCGGGGGGTCGGGGCACAGATACGCAGTATTTT,CATSGGRGTDTQYF,few,TRBV5-4,TRBD2,TRBJ2-3
TGCAGTGCTAGTGGACTAGCGGGGAATGAGCAGTTCTTC,CSASGLAGNEQFF,many,TRBV20-1,TRBD2,TRBJ2-1
TGTGCCAGCAGCTTCGGGACAGGGATGAACACCGGGGAGCTGTTTTTT,CASSFGTGMNTGELFF,.,TRBV7-3,TRBD1,TRBJ2-2
TGTGCCAGCAGCTTAGCGGGACACCATAACACCGGGGAGCTGTTTTTT,CASSLAGHHNTGELFF,.,TRBV7-2,.,TRBJ2-2
TGCGCCAGCAGCCCAGGGGGGGGGCAGGGTGAAAAACTGTTTTTT,CASSPGGGQGEKLFF,few,TRBV4-3,TRBD1,TRBJ1-4
TGTGCCAGCAGCCGGACAGGGGGTAACACTGAAGCTTTCTTT,CASSRTGGNTEAFF,few,TRBV5-5,TRBD1,TRBJ1-1
TGTGCCAGCAGCTTATCCTTAAGTGGGAACTATGGCTACACCTTC,CASSLSLSGNYGYTF,few,TRBV7-4,.,TRBJ1-2
TGTGCCAGCAGTTACGGAAGATGGGGCACGAACTATGGCTACACCTTC,CASSYGRWGTNYGYTF,.,TRBV6-5,.,TRBJ1-2
TGTGCCAGCAGCTTTTCCCCGTCCGCTTACGAGCAGTACTTC,CASSFSPSAYEQYF,few,TRBV7-8,.,TRBJ2-7
TGTGCCAGCTCACCAAAGGGAACAGGATTAGGGGTGGAAGCTTTCTTT,CASSPKGTGLGVEAFF,.,TRBV18,.,TRBJ1-1
TGCAGTGCTAGAGGTTTAACCCCTTGGCCTGAAGCTTTCTTT,CSARGLTPWPEAFF,few,TRBV20-1,.,TRBJ1-1
TGTGCCAGCAGTTGGACGGAAAATCAGCCCCAGCATTTT,CASSWTENQPQHF,few,TRBV27,.,TRBJ1-5
TGTGCCAGCAGGCCTCCAGGGAGTTTATACACCTTC,CASRPPGSLYTF,.,TRBV12-3/TRBV12-4,.,TRBJ1-2
TGCGCCAGCAGCCCCCAACTAGCGGCCCGGGAGACCCAGTACTTC,CASSPQLAARETQYF,few,TRBV4-1,TRBD2,TRBJ2-5